Included here is one T cell receptor beta chain sequence, with context. Germline loops: CDR1 SGHTA, CDR2 FQGNSA. V gave up 1 base and J gave up 4 bases, with 7 bases separating them. This CDR3 has 14 amino acids. Each participant's cohort was designated according to participant-reported clinical history. Sequencing was performed with immunoSEQ multiplex PCR; in TCRdb, only in-frame clones are kept and a portion is missing. The sample holds over 200,000 clones; 70% to 90% are singletons and the top ten take less than 14%. The entry originates in a study of blood T cell repertoires in COVID-19. Specimen: PBMCs or T cells enriched from blood (not recorded which). This TCR was sampled from a man aged 25-45 years who had recovered from COVID-19. The J gene is TRBJ2-2, the V gene TRBV7-2; D gene ambiguous. Written as DNA, the CDR3 is TGTGCCAGCAGCTTAGGTTCGGGCACCGGGGAGCTGTTTTTT. This gives the protein CASSLGSGTGELFF.